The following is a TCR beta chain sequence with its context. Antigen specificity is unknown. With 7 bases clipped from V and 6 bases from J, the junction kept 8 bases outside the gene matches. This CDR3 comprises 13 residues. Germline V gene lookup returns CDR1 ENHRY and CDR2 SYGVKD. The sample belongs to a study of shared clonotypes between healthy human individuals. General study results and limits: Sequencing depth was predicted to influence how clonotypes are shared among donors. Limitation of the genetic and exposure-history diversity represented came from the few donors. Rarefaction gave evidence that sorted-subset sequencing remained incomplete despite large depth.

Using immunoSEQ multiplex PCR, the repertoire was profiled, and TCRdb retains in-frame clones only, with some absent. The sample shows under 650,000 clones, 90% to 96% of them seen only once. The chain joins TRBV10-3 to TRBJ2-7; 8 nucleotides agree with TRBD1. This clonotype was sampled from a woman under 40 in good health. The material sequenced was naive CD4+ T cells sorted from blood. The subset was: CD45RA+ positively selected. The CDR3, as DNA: TGTGCCATCAACCACCGGACAGGGAGCGAGCAGTACTTC. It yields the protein CAINHRTGSEQYF.